The rows below give T cell receptor beta chains drawn from one sample of a study of blood T cell repertoires in COVID-19. Clones were sequenced by immunoSEQ multiplex PCR, and TCRdb holds only the in-frame ones, with some missing. The top ten hold roughly a tenth of the sample, which has more than 300,000 clones, 87% seen once. Sample: peripheral blood. These receptor sequences come from a woman aged 25 to 39 with COVID-19, enrolled during active disease. The CDR3 runs from the conserved cysteine through the conserved F or W. A D gene is named only where the DNA matches it firmly. Not all rows give a size; the values are once, few, many and, for expanded clones, a class.

J: TRBJ2-7; size: .; V: TRBV9; D: .; DNA: TGTGCCAGCAGCGTAGACGGGTCAGAGGACGAGCAGTACTTC; CDR3: CASSVDGSEDEQYF
J: TRBJ1-3; size: .; V: TRBV2; D: .; DNA: TGTGCCAGCACCCTCTCTGGAAACACCATATATTTT; CDR3: CASTLSGNTIYF
J: TRBJ2-3; size: .; V: TRBV30; D: TRBD2; DNA: TGTGCCTGGAGTGTACGAAGGACTAGCGACACAGATACGCAGTATTTT; CDR3: CAWSVRRTSDTDTQYF
J: TRBJ1-2; size: .; V: TRBV28; D: TRBD1; DNA: TGTGCCAGCAGTCTGAAAGGGGGCCGTCTCACCTTC; CDR3: CASSLKGGRLTF
J: TRBJ1-6; size: .; V: TRBV19; D: TRBD1; DNA: TGTGCCAGTAAAGAGGACAGGGCTTCCTCACCCCTCCACTTT; CDR3: CASKEDRASSPLHF
J: TRBJ1-6; size: .; V: TRBV11-2; D: .; DNA: TGTGCCAGCAGCTTAGCTTATAATTCACCCCTCCACTTT; CDR3: CASSLAYNSPLHF
J: TRBJ2-7; size: .; V: TRBV11-2; D: .; DNA: TGTGCCAGCAGCTCCGGACTGTCCTACGAGCAGTACTTC; CDR3: CASSSGLSYEQYF
J: TRBJ2-7; size: .; V: TRBV19; D: .; DNA: TGTGCCAGTAGTTATAAAGGGGCCTACGAGCAGTACTTC; CDR3: CASSYKGAYEQYF
J: TRBJ2-1; size: .; V: TRBV24-1; D: TRBD2; DNA: TGTGCCACCAGTGACCCTGGACTAGCGGGGGGAAATGAGCAGTTCTTC; CDR3: CATSDPGLAGGNEQFF
J: TRBJ2-7; size: .; V: TRBV5-6; D: TRBD2; DNA: TGTGCCAGCAGCCCCTCGGTTGGCGGGAGGGTCTACGAGCAGTACTTC; CDR3: CASSPSVGGRVYEQYF
J: TRBJ1-1; size: .; V: TRBV5-4; D: .; DNA: TGTGCCAGCAGCTGGGAGGGGGGGAACACTGAAGCTTTCTTT; CDR3: CASSWEGGNTEAFF
J: TRBJ2-2; size: .; V: TRBV10-3; D: .; DNA: TGTGCCACAAACACACAGGGCTCCGGGGAGCTGTTTTTT; CDR3: CATNTQGSGELFF
J: TRBJ1-1; size: .; V: TRBV18; D: .; DNA: TGTGCCAGCTCACCCTCCAAACAGGGCGGCACTGAAGCTTTCTTT; CDR3: CASSPSKQGGTEAFF
J: TRBJ2-2; size: .; V: TRBV24-1; D: TRBD1; DNA: TGTGCCACCAGTGATAGGACAGGGGTCGACACCGGGGAGCTGTTTTTT; CDR3: CATSDRTGVDTGELFF
J: TRBJ2-7; size: .; V: TRBV4-1; D: .; DNA: TGCGCCAGCAGCCTTAGCCCTGGAGCGGCCTACGAGCAGTACTTC; CDR3: CASSLSPGAAYEQYF
J: TRBJ2-1; size: .; V: TRBV27; D: TRBD2; DNA: TGTGCCAGCAGTTTATCTAGCGGGAGATTCAATGAGCAGTTCTTC; CDR3: CASSLSSGRFNEQFF
J: TRBJ1-4; size: few; V: TRBV27; D: TRBD1; DNA: TGTGCCAGCAGTCCCTGGACAGGATACAATGAAAAACTGTTTTTT; CDR3: CASSPWTGYNEKLFF
J: TRBJ2-3; size: .; V: TRBV10-1; D: .; DNA: TGCGCCAGCAGTGAGCTCGGGAGAACAGCAGATACGCAGTATTTT; CDR3: CASSELGRTADTQYF
J: TRBJ2-2; size: .; V: TRBV28; D: .; DNA: TGTGCCAGCAGACCTCAGCGGGCCGGGGAGCTGTTTTTT; CDR3: CASRPQRAGELFF
J: TRBJ1-1; size: .; V: TRBV6-5; D: .; DNA: TGTGCCAGCAGTCCGAGAGGTGGCGGGGCCACTGAAGCTTTCTTT; CDR3: CASSPRGGGATEAFF
J: TRBJ2-5; size: .; V: TRBV6-5; D: .; DNA: TGTGCCAGCAGGGCTACAGGGACCAGAAAGGAGACCCAGTACTTC; CDR3: CASRATGTRKETQYF
J: TRBJ2-7; size: few; V: TRBV6-4; D: TRBD1; DNA: TGTGCCAGCAGTGACTATCGACAGGGGGAGTACGAGCAGTACTTC; CDR3: CASSDYRQGEYEQYF
J: TRBJ1-5; size: .; V: TRBV30; D: .; DNA: TGTGCCTGGAGTACCGGGTTCGGTCAGCCCCAGCATTTT; CDR3: CAWSTGFGQPQHF
J: TRBJ2-2; size: .; V: TRBV4-1; D: TRBD2; DNA: TGCGCCAGCAGCCAAGTCCGACTAGCGGGAGGGCTTTACGGGGAGCTGTTTTTT; CDR3: CASSQVRLAGGLYGELFF
J: TRBJ2-5; size: .; V: TRBV4-3; D: TRBD1; DNA: TGCGCCAGCAGCCAAGACAGGGGGCTTCAAGAGACCCAGTACTTC; CDR3: CASSQDRGLQETQYF
J: TRBJ1-1; size: .; V: TRBV6-5; D: TRBD1; DNA: TGTGCCAGCAAAAGGACAGGGATGAACACTGAAGCTTTCTTT; CDR3: CASKRTGMNTEAFF
J: TRBJ1-2; size: .; V: TRBV24-1; D: TRBD1; DNA: TGTGCCACCAGTGACTCGATTACAGGGGTCCTTAGCGGCTACACCTTC; CDR3: CATSDSITGVLSGYTF
J: TRBJ2-2; size: .; V: TRBV20-1; D: TRBD1; DNA: TGCAGTGCGAGTAGACAGGGCGTCACCGGGGAGCTGTTTTTT; CDR3: CSASRQGVTGELFF
J: TRBJ2-1; size: .; V: TRBV11-2; D: TRBD2; DNA: TGTGCCAGCAGCCTCCCTAGCGGGTTAGTTCCCACAGAGCAGTTCTTC; CDR3: CASSLPSGLVPTEQFF
J: TRBJ2-7; size: .; V: TRBV5-1; D: .; DNA: TGCGCCAGCAGTCGCGAGGGATTCTACGAGCAGTACTTC; CDR3: CASSREGFYEQYF
J: TRBJ1-1; size: .; V: TRBV28; D: TRBD1; DNA: TGTGCCAGCAGTGCACCGACAGGGGGCCACACTGAAGCTTTCTTT; CDR3: CASSAPTGGHTEAFF
J: TRBJ2-1; size: .; V: TRBV30; D: .; DNA: TGTGCCTGGAGTGTGGAGGCTAGCGTTGAGCAGTTCTTC; CDR3: CAWSVEASVEQFF
J: TRBJ1-6; size: few; V: TRBV6-6; D: .; DNA: TGTGCCAGCAGTTACTCGTCGCAGGGTGGATCACCCCTCCACTTT; CDR3: CASSYSSQGGSPLHF
J: TRBJ1-3; size: .; V: TRBV2; D: .; DNA: TGTGCCAGCAGTGAAAGTCGGAGCCTTTCTGGAAACACCATATATTTT; CDR3: CASSESRSLSGNTIYF
J: TRBJ2-1; size: .; V: TRBV7-9; D: .; DNA: TGTGCCAGCAGTCCACAGGGAACTAGGGCCAATTACAATGAGCAGTTCTTC; CDR3: CASSPQGTRANYNEQFF
J: TRBJ1-3; size: .; V: TRBV27; D: .; DNA: TGTGCCAGCAGGCAGGGCCCGAACTCTGGAAACACCATATATTTT; CDR3: CASRQGPNSGNTIYF
J: TRBJ2-3; size: .; V: TRBV9; D: TRBD2; DNA: TGTGCCAGCAGCGCTAGCGGGAGGCCGACAGATACGCAGTATTTT; CDR3: CASSASGRPTDTQYF
J: TRBJ1-5; size: .; V: TRBV28; D: .; DNA: TGTGCCAGCAGTTTTATTTTACAGGGCCCAAATCAGCCCCAGCATTTT; CDR3: CASSFILQGPNQPQHF
J: TRBJ2-2; size: .; V: TRBV10-3; D: .; DNA: TGTGCCATCAGTGAGCTAGACCCCGGGGAGCTGTTTTTT; CDR3: CAISELDPGELFF
J: TRBJ1-4; size: .; V: TRBV18; D: .; DNA: TGTGCCAGCTCCCCCATACGGGAAAATGAAAAACTGTTTTTT; CDR3: CASSPIRENEKLFF
J: TRBJ2-1; size: once; V: TRBV6-5; D: .; DNA: TGTGCCAGCATCAAAAGGGGAACTGAGCAGTTCTTC; CDR3: CASIKRGTEQFF
J: TRBJ1-1; size: .; V: TRBV5-1; D: TRBD1; DNA: TGCGCCAGCAGCTTGGTTAGGACAGGGGGGACTGAAGCTTTCTTT; CDR3: CASSLVRTGGTEAFF
J: TRBJ1-6; size: .; V: TRBV2; D: .; DNA: TGTGCCAGCAGTGAGACGGGACTCAATAATTCACCCCTCCACTTT; CDR3: CASSETGLNNSPLHF
J: TRBJ2-5; size: .; V: TRBV28; D: TRBD2; DNA: TGTGCCAGCAGTCCCTTAGCGGGAAAAGAGACCCAGTACTTC; CDR3: CASSPLAGKETQYF
J: TRBJ2-3; size: .; V: TRBV10-1; D: .; DNA: TGCGCCAGCAGTGACTCGAGTATAGATACGCAGTATTTT; CDR3: CASSDSSIDTQYF
J: TRBJ1-1; size: .; V: TRBV28; D: TRBD1; DNA: TGTGCCAGCAGTTTAGGTGGGACAGGACACACTGAAGCTTTCTTT; CDR3: CASSLGGTGHTEAFF
J: TRBJ2-1; size: .; V: TRBV28; D: TRBD1; DNA: TGTGCCAGCAGTTTATTAGGGACAGCTCTCAATGAGCAGTTCTTC; CDR3: CASSLLGTALNEQFF
J: TRBJ2-1; size: .; V: TRBV6-2/TRBV6-3; D: .; DNA: TGTGCCAGCAGTTCAAGCGGCGCCTACAATGAGCAGTTCTTC; CDR3: CASSSSGAYNEQFF
J: TRBJ1-2; size: .; V: TRBV19; D: TRBD1; DNA: TGTGCCAGTAGTATAGATCATGGGACAGACAACTATGGCTACACCTTC; CDR3: CASSIDHGTDNYGYTF
J: TRBJ2-3; size: .; V: TRBV7-8; D: TRBD2; DNA: TGTGCCAGCAGCTTCTTGGGGGGGGTTACGCAGTATTTT; CDR3: CASSFLGGVTQYF
J: TRBJ2-6; size: .; V: TRBV6-1; D: TRBD1; DNA: TGTGCCAGCAGTGAAGGGCCAGGGGGCTCTGGGGCCAACGTCCTGACTTTC; CDR3: CASSEGPGGSGANVLTF